The source of this TCR beta chain is a study of cytomegalovirus exposure and HLA in healthy donors (TCRdb year 2017). In the study overall: According to an earlier analysis of several hundred of the donors, some 170 million T cells yielded roughly 100 million unique TCR beta sequences and approximately 300 Gb of sequence data. Genome-wide SNP genotypes for about 55% of the roughly 670 donors were used in a later genetic analysis, which treated that subset as a discovery cohort. Along with the roughly 670-subject first cohort, a separate validation cohort of over a hundred different subjects was used. Because of strong linkage in the cohort, four to six DR-DQ haplotypes were treated as single units for association and clustering. The study profiled the T cell repertoires of 550 to 700 subjects by immunosequencing and related them to cytomegalovirus serostatus. To predict cytomegalovirus infection status, the study brought together high-throughput TCR immunosequencing, statistical association of individual TCRs with disease status, and machine learning. The aim of the study was to test whether cataloging public T cell receptors could identify signatures of past pathogen exposure. Alongside the repertoire data, information on donor age, sex, ethnicity and CMV serostatus was compiled. Among the roughly 410 genotyped donors, about 85% belonged to the genetic ancestry cluster associated with self-reported Caucasian donors. An early release covering around 630 HLA-typed donors comprised about 300 gigabases of sequencing data and around 85 million unique TCR sequences. To decide whether each TCR beta V gene segment behaved as functional or pseudogenic, an earlier analysis of 587 of the donors relied on high-throughput TCR beta sequencing. Rather than drawing on any new phenotypic data, the later analysis identified candidate immune exposures from TCR beta sequences and the way those sequences occurred across donors. The number of donors typed differed by locus, with about 629-630 for A, B, C, DRB1 and DQB1, 522 for DQA1, 600 to 610 for DPA1, and 400 to 490 for DPB1. Across approximately 400 genotyped donors of the cohort, an average of roughly 200,000 unique TCR beta nucleotide sequences per donor were sequenced, and roughly 18% of those sequences were non-productive. All discovery cohort repertoires had been generated on a single sequencing platform. Both class I and class II loci were covered by HLA typing, at four-digit resolution. A later analysis re-analyzed previously published TCR beta repertoires from 600 to 850 donors and added high-resolution HLA genotyping to study TCR occurrence patterns. What the authors observed across the whole study: A few of the identified cytomegalovirus-associated TCR beta chains were confirmed in vitro to be specific for cytomegalovirus antigens. HLA typing was unavailable for some donors at each locus, so association tests used only the typed subset. This cohort had only TCR beta chains sequenced, and the lack of alpha or paired-chain data limited which features could be detected. Correlated functional status among segregating V segments might reflect linkage disequilibrium, but an unknown experimental factor could not be ruled out. A later analysis found that TCR association rates varied across HLA loci, with DRB1 alleles showing the most associated TCRs and HLA-C alleles the fewest. Some IMGT-functional V segments, including TRBV6-2 and TRBV6-3, could not be distinguished by the 87-base-pair reads and were therefore excluded. A further reported finding was that TCR beta sequences accurately predicted the HLA-A and HLA-B alleles for most subjects in the first cohort. An association between a missense DCLRE1C variant and V-gene and J-gene trimming of TCR beta chains was found in a later genetic analysis and replicated in an independent cohort. About 17 rarely observed V segments, including chromosome 9 orphons, were excluded from the earlier analysis of almost 600 of the donors because counts were too low. A later genetic analysis reported fewer N-insertions in productive TCRs among donors in an Asian-associated ancestry cluster than the approximately 670-donor mean. Presence/absence analyses assumed roughly uniform sequencing depth across donors, an assumption that may not hold. In a later analysis, several top co-occurrence clusters were reported to appear linked to parvovirus B19, influenza, CMV and Epstein-Barr virus. A cluster of highly shared sequence variants was judged likely to be a technical artifact of the sequencing pipeline. CMV serostatus was the only immune exposure information available for the cohort. In a later analysis, HLA-associated TCR beta chains were found to be more clonally expanded and to have lower generation probabilities than equally common non-associated chains. A later analysis found that most CMV-associated TCR beta chains appeared HLA-restricted, with HLA associations seemingly driven largely by CMV exposure. According to the authors, the approach could potentially be generalized to other disease states and immunological phenotypes. A later analysis associated 15,000 to 20,000 TCR beta sequences with specific HLA alleles at a false discovery rate of 0.05. When HLA alleles, especially DR and DQ, strongly co-occurred, attributing TCR associations to individual alleles was difficult. The classifier was reported to diagnose cytomegalovirus status with high specificity and sensitivity in both the original and validation cohorts. Most TCR sequences were seen in very few donors, while some public TCRs were found in many individuals. In an earlier analysis of roughly 560 of the donors, most TCR beta V segments were observed in productive rearrangements about 87% or about 30% of the time, broadly matching IMGT annotations. A total of fewer than 200 TCR beta chains were listed by the study as associated with cytomegalovirus.

Libraries were made using the immunoSEQ multiplex PCR assay. For the multiplex PCR, a mixture combining 60 forward primers for TCR Vbeta segments and 13 reverse primers for TCR Jbeta segments was used. The CDR3 region of rearranged TCR beta genes was amplified from genomic DNA by a multiplex PCR assay. The amplified TCR beta libraries were sequenced on the Illumina HiSeq System as 87-base-pair reads. As for how the authors treated the data: In a later analysis, tens of millions of unique TCR beta chains were counted across the 650 to 750 repertoires, and some 10 million of these chains were shared by at least two donors. A nearest-neighbor algorithm error-corrected the raw reads and collapsed the reads into unique sequences, merging closely related sequences to remove PCR and sequencing errors. Alignment of CDR3 sequences to IMGT reference sequences was used to assign V, D and J gene segments. For a sequence to be retained, a match of at least six nucleotides was required to both a V gene segment and a J gene segment. A rearrangement counted as productive if the CDR3 had no stop codons and remained in frame with V and J, and every other rearrangement counted as non-productive. Following IMGT convention, CDR3 was defined as the stretch from the second conserved V-encoded cysteine to the conserved J-encoded phenylalanine. Sequences without an unambiguous match to a single V gene segment were excluded from the earlier analysis of 450 to 750 of the donors. An earlier analysis of several hundred of the donors called V segments functional above 56.7% productive rearrangements and segregating when the between-donor standard deviation exceeded 5%. A statistical classification framework was built to diagnose cytomegalovirus status from the catalog of TCR beta chain sequences. In a later analysis, V and J genes were assigned by comparing TCR nucleotide sequences against IMGT/GENE-DB human TR gene sequences. Using the TCRdist pipeline, a later analysis assigned CDR3 sequences along with most-parsimonious VDJ recombination scenarios. In a later analysis, every TCR beta chain was defined by the combination of its CDR3 amino acid sequence and its V-gene family, and reads without a unique V-gene family were dropped. As a way to deal with suspected cross-contamination and a sequencing artifact, a later analysis dropped nearly 600 nucleotide sequences that were highly shared and had low generation probability. A later analysis calculated a clonal expansion index for each public chain from normalized within-repertoire ranks of inferred template counts. In a later analysis, generation probabilities were computed using a VDJ recombination model fitted to out-of-frame rearrangements, and the results were checked against IGoR. Hypergeometric tests were used in a later analysis to score TCR-TCR, TCR-HLA and TCR-CMV co-occurrence, with a repertoire-size bias correction applied to the TCR pairs. A later analysis estimated false discovery rates by permuting HLA or CMV assignments 20 times. In a later analysis, co-occurring TCRs were grouped with DBSCAN, and TCRdist sequence similarity was added when clustering was performed within HLA-allele-positive subsets. For co-occurrence clustering, repertoires with fewer than 30,000 or more than 120,000 public chains were excluded, along with about five repertoires with anomalous nucleotide sharing. The source is immuneACCESS, and TCRdb retained only in-frame sequences with V and J called. Part of the clones is not carried over; for the studies checked, unresolved V genes explain less than half of this, and the remainder is unexplained. D and trimming were read from the DNA, whereas the V and J calls and clone size are those reported in that table. The sample table lists around 100,000 clones, about 80% of them with a count of one. 4.1% of the sample lies in the top ten.

Comment on this clone: Its antigen is unknown. Nothing much larger sits one base from this clone, and base qualities are not available.

Spanning cysteine to phenylalanine, the CDR3 consists of 18 amino acids. The DNA shown is the 54-base CDR3, in frame from base 1. V and J lose 6 bases and 5 bases, and a span of 25 bases separates them. CDR1 and CDR2 are read off the germline V gene as KGHSH and LQKENI. The cohort comprised several hundred healthy bone marrow donors. Cohort members were all nominally healthy when sampled, although unrecorded immune exposures were likely present. The donor tested CMV seronegative, placing the donor among the 300 to 450 seronegative members of the cohort. A peripheral blood sample was provided by each donor, and peripheral blood mononuclear cells were used for TCR beta sequencing. The Qiagen DNeasy Blood Extraction Kit was used to extract genomic DNA from the blood cell samples.

The clonotype was recovered from a man in his forties in good health and CMV-seronegative. Sequencing was done on a sample of PBMCs. The receptor chain draws on TRBV18 and TRBJ1-4; the D region possibly corresponds to TRBD1 (5 bases align). CDR3 loop: CASSSFHGTSGDNEKLFF. The DNA sequence is as follows: TGTGCCAGCTCCTCATTCCACGGGACTTCTGGCGACAATGAAAAACTGTTTTTT.